The entry below gives a single T cell receptor beta chain sequence along with its context. The V gene's germline CDR1 is DFQATT and CDR2 SNEGSKA (reference sequence). The J segment lost 6 bases and the V segment lost 6 bases, leaving 10 bases of the junction unmatched. This CDR3 is 13 amino acids long. The data were taken from a study of T-cell reconstitution after alpha-beta-depleted transplantation in children. The authors prepared the TCRbeta library with unique molecular identifiers. TCRdb fed the PCR reads into MiXCR, producing one record per CDR3 protein. Among about 1,000,000 distinct CDR3 sequences, about 31% were seen once, and the ten largest hold about 28%.

The starting material was PBMCs, mostly from graft donor cells, obtained 360 days after TCRalphabeta/CD19-depleted stem cell transplant. V usage is TRBV20-1 and J usage is TRBJ2-5, with TRBD2 matching over 7 bases. This clonotype was sampled from a boy under two years old who had a stem cell transplant for SCID, so the T cells may come from the graft donor. In DNA form, the CDR3 reads TGCAGTGCCCCGTCGACTAGCCGGAAGACCCAGTACTTC. Residues: CSAPSTSRKTQYF.